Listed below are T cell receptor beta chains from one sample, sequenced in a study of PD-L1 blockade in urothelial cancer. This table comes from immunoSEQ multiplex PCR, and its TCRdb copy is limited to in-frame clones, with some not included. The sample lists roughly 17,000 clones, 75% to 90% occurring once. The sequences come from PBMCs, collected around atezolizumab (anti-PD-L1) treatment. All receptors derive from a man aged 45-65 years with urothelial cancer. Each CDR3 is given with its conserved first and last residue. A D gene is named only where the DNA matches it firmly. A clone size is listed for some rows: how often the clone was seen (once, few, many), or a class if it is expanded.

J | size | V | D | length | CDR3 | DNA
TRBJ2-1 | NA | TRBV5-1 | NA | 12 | CASSFGGGEQFF | TGCGCCAGCAGCTTTGGAGGAGGTGAGCAGTTCTTC
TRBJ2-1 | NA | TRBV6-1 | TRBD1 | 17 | CASSQEKTGTGIDEQFF | TGTGCCAGCAGTCAAGAGAAGACCGGGACAGGGATCGATGAGCAGTTCTTC
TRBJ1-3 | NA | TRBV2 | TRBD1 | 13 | CASSAQGGNTIYF | TGTGCCAGCAGTGCACAGGGGGGAAACACCATATATTTT
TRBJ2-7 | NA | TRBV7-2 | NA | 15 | CASTQNPTGWDEQYF | TGTGCCAGCACCCAAAACCCCACAGGATGGGACGAGCAGTACTTC
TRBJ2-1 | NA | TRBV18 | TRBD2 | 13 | CASSPQRGDEQFF | TGTGCCAGCTCACCTCAACGGGGGGATGAGCAGTTCTTC
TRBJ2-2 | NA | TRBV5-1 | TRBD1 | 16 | CASTWTGGVNTGELFF | TGCGCCAGCACCTGGACAGGGGGAGTGAACACCGGGGAGCTGTTTTTT
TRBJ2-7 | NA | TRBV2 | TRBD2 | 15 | CASSPRTGGAKEQYF | TGTGCCAGCTCGCCTAGGACCGGGGGGGCGAAGGAGCAGTACTTC
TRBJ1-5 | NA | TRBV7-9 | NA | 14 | CASSLRGGDQPQHF | TGTGCCAGCAGCTTGAGAGGGGGGGATCAGCCCCAGCATTTT
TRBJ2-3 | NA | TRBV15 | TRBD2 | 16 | CATSRDWASGSNTQYF | TGTGCCACCAGCAGAGATTGGGCTAGCGGGAGTAATACGCAGTATTTT
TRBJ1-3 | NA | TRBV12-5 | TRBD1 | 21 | CASGLVFHRPGTADSGNTIYF | TGTGCTAGTGGTTTGGTTTTCCACCGTCCCGGGACAGCAGACTCTGGAAACACCATATATTTT
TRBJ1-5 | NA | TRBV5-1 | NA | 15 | CASSLARDSNQPQHF | TGCGCCAGCAGCTTGGCGCGGGATAGCAATCAGCCCCAGCATTTT
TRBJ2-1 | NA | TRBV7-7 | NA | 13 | CASSTSSYNEQFF | TGTGCTAGCTCAACAAGCTCCTACAATGAGCAGTTCTTC
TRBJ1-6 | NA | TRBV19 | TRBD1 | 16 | CASSIPGQRHNSPLHF | TGTGCCAGTAGTATACCGGGACAGCGTCATAATTCACCCCTCCACTTT
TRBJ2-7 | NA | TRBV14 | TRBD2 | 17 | CASSLRGTSGFYYEQYF | TGTGCCAGCAGCCTTAGGGGGACTAGCGGGTTCTACTACGAGCAGTACTTC
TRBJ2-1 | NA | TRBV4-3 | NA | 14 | CASSQEWEYPEQFF | TGCGCCAGCAGCCAAGAATGGGAGTATCCTGAGCAGTTCTTC
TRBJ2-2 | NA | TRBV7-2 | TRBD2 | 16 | CASSLRLAGSSGELFF | TGTGCCAGCAGCTTAAGGCTAGCGGGTTCGTCCGGGGAGCTGTTTTTT
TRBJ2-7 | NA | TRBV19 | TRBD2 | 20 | CASSIPIAGTSGRAPYEQYF | TGTGCCAGTAGTATCCCGATCGCCGGGACTAGCGGGAGGGCGCCCTACGAGCAGTACTTC
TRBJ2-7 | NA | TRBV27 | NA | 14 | CASSLQVNTYEQYF | TGTGCCAGCAGTTTGCAGGTGAATACCTACGAGCAGTACTTC
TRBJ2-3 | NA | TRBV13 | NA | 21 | CASSSLQLDLRELPSTDTQYF | TGTGCCAGCAGCTCGTTACAGCTAGACCTTCGGGAGCTTCCTAGCACAGATACGCAGTATTTT
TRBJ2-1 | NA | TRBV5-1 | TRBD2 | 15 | CASSLMAGVDNEQFF | TGCGCCAGCAGCTTGATGGCGGGAGTCGACAATGAGCAGTTCTTC
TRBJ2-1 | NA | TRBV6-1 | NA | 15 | CASRGLANLYNEQFF | TGTGCCAGCAGGGGTTTAGCGAACCTTTACAATGAGCAGTTCTTC
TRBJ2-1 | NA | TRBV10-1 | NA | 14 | CASSEAAGRNEQFF | TGCGCCAGCAGTGAGGCTGCAGGGAGGAATGAGCAGTTCTTC
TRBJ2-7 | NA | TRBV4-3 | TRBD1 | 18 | CASSQGRGQGSRSYEQYF | TGCGCCAGCAGCCAAGGACGGGGACAGGGTTCCCGCTCCTACGAGCAGTACTTC
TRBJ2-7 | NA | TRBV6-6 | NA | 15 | CASSYLTGVPYEQYF | TGTGCCAGCAGTTACTTGACGGGAGTCCCCTACGAGCAGTACTTC
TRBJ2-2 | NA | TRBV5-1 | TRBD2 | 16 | CASSLSGGTDTGELFF | TGCGCCAGCAGCTTGTCGGGGGGGACGGACACCGGGGAGCTGTTTTTT
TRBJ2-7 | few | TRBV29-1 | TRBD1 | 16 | CSVEGGQGARTYEQYF | TGCAGCGTTGAGGGTGGTCAGGGGGCTAGAACCTACGAGCAGTACTTC
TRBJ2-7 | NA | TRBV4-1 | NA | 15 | CASSPTDSYSYEQYF | TGCGCCAGCAGCCCGACCGACAGTTACTCCTACGAGCAGTACTTC
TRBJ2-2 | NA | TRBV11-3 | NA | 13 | CASRYQGSGELFF | TGTGCCAGCAGATATCAGGGTAGCGGGGAGCTGTTTTTT
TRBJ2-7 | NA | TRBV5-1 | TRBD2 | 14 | CASSSSGSSVGQYF | TGCGCCAGCAGCAGTAGCGGGTCGAGCGTGGGGCAGTACTTC
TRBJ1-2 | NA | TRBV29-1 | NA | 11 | CSVVITGSYTF | TGCAGCGTCGTCATCACGGGGAGCTACACCTTC
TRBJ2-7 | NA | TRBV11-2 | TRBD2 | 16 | CASSSLLGGRKDEQYF | TGTGCCAGCAGCTCGCTCTTAGGCGGGAGGAAGGACGAGCAGTACTTC
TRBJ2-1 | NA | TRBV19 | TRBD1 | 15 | CASSPRQGVGNEQFF | TGTGCCAGTAGTCCCCGACAGGGGGTGGGCAATGAGCAGTTCTTC
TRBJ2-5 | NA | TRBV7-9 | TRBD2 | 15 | CASSFLSGAKETQYF | TGTGCCAGCAGCTTCCTTAGCGGGGCTAAAGAGACCCAGTACTTC
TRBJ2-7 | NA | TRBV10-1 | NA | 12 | CASEDRAYEQYF | TGCGCCAGCGAAGACAGAGCCTACGAGCAGTACTTC
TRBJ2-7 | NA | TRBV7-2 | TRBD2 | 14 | CATGTSGTQGEQYF | TGTGCCACCGGGACTAGCGGGACCCAGGGCGAGCAGTACTTC
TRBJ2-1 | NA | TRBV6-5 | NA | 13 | CASSYAGGGEQFF | TGTGCCAGCAGTTACGCTGGAGGAGGTGAGCAGTTCTTC
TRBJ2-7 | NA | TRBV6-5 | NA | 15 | CASSRYGTPAYEQYF | TGTGCCAGCAGTAGATACGGGACACCCGCCTACGAGCAGTACTTC
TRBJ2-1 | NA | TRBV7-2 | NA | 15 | CASSLAEGLRNEQFF | TGTGCCAGCAGCTTAGCTGAGGGACTCCGCAATGAGCAGTTCTTC
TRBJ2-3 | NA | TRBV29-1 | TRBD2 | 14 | CSVASGFATDTQYF | TGCAGCGTTGCTAGCGGGTTCGCTACAGATACGCAGTATTTT
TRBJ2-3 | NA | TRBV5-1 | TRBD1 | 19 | CASSDRDRGRSGRTDTQYF | TGCGCCAGCAGCGACCGGGACAGGGGTCGTTCGGGCCGCACAGATACGCAGTATTTT
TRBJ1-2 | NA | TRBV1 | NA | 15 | CTSLVRCYHQGGYTF | TGCACCAGCCTCGTAAGATGTTACCATCAGGGGGGCTACACCTTC
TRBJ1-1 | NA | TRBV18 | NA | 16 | CASSPSPAGTNTEAFF | TGTGCCAGCTCACCTTCCCCGGCGGGGACGAACACTGAAGCTTTCTTT
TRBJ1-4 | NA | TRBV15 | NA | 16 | CATSRERGTTNEKLFF | TGTGCCACCAGCAGGGAACGGGGGACAACTAATGAAAAACTGTTTTTT
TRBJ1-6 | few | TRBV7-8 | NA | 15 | CASSRREGGNSPLHF | TGTGCCAGCAGCCGTCGGGAGGGAGGGAATTCACCCCTCCACTTT
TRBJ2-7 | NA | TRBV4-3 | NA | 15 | CASSLTNSPSYEQYF | TGCGCCAGCAGCCTCACTAATAGCCCCTCCTACGAGCAGTACTTC
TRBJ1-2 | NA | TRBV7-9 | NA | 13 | CASSPTGNYGYTF | TGTGCCAGCAGCCCAACAGGGAACTATGGCTACACCTTC